This entry features one TCR beta chain sequence. CDR1 LNHNV and CDR2 YYDKDF come from the germline V gene (reference sequence). The CDR3 contains 14 residues. V was clipped by 0 bases and J by 4 bases, with 7 bases between them. In the authors' workflow: Using reference gene primer amplification, nucleated cell counts were estimated. Sequencing used immunoSEQ multiplex PCR; TCRdb keeps in-frame clones, though not all of them. Clone size and the V and J calls come from that table; the DNA yielded D and trimming. This sample has some 180,000 clones, with around nine tenths found just once. The data belong to a study of blood T cell repertoires in COVID-19. Across the study: The analysed material was cDNA or gDNA that came from T cells, B-cell-depleted T cells, or PBMCs.

Patients from Seattle were sampled longitudinally, starting during active infection. Sequenced material: peripheral blood. This TCR came from a woman over 75 with COVID-19, enrolled during active disease. The rearrangement joins TRBV15 to TRBJ1-5; the D is unclear. CDR3 in amino acids: CATSRDRDNQPQHF. The DNA for the CDR3 is TGTGCCACCAGCAGAGATCGGGATAATCAGCCCCAGCATTTT.